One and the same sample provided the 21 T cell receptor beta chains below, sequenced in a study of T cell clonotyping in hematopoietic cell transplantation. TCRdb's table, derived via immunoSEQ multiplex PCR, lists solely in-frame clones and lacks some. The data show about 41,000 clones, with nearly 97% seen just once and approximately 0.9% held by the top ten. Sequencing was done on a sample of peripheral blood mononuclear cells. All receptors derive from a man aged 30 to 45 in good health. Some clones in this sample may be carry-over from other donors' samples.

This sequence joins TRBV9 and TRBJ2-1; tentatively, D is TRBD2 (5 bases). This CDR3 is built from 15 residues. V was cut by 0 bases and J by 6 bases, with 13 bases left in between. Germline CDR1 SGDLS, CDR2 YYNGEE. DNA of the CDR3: TGTGCCAGCAGCGTAGCCTTCGGGATTCCCAATGAGCAGTTCTTC. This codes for CASSVAFGIPNEQFF.

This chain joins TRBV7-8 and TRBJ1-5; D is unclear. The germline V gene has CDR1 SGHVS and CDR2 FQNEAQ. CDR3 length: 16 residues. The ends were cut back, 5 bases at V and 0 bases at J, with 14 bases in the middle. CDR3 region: CASSTEGYYSNQPQHF. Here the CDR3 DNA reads TGTGCCAGCAGCACAGAGGGTTACTATAGCAATCAGCCCCAGCATTTT.

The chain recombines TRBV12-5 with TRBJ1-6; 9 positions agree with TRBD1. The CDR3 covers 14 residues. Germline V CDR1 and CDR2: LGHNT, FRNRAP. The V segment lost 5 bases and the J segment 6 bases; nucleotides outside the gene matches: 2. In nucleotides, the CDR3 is TGTGCTAGTGGTCCGGGACAGGGTAATTCACCCCTCCACTTT. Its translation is CASGPGQGNSPLHF. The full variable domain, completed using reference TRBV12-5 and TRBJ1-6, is DARVTQTPRHKVTEMGQEVTMRCQPILGHNTVFWYRQTMMQGLELLAYFRNRAPLDDSGMPKDRFSAEMPDATLATLKIQPSEPRDSAVYFCASGPGQGNSPLHFGNGTRLTVT.

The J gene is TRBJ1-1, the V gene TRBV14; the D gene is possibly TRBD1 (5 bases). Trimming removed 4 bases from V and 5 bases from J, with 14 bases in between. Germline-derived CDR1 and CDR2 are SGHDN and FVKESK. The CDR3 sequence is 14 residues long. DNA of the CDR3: TGTGCCAGCAGCCCCCGGGACTCAAGGACTGAAGCTTTCTTT. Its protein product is CASSPRDSRTEAFF.

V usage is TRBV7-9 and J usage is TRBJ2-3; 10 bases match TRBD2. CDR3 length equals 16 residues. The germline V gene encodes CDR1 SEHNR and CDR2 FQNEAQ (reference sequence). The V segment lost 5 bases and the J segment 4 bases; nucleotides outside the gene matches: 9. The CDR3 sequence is CASSDLLAGVADTQYF. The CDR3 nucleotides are TGTGCCAGCAGCGATCTCCTAGCGGGAGTGGCAGATACGCAGTATTTT. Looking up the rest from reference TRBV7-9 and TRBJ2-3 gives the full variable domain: DTGVSQNPRHKITKRGQNVTFRCDPISEHNRLYWYRQTLGQGPEFLTYFQNEAQLEKSRLLSDRFSAERPKGSFSTLEIQRTEQGDSAMYLCASSDLLAGVADTQYFGPGTRLTVL.

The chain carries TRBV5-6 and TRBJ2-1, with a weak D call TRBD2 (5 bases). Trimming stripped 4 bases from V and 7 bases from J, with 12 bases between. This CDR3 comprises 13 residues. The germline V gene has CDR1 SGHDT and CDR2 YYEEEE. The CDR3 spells CASSPETGNEQFF. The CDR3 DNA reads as TGTGCCAGCAGCCCCGAGACGGGAAATGAGCAGTTCTTC.

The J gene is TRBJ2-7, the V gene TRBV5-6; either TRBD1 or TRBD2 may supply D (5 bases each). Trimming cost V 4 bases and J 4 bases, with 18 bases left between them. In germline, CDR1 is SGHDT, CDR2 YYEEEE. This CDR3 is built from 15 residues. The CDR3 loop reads CASSPPRGPTYEQYF. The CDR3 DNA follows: TGTGCCAGCAGCCCTCCCCGGGGACCAACTTACGAGCAGTACTTC.

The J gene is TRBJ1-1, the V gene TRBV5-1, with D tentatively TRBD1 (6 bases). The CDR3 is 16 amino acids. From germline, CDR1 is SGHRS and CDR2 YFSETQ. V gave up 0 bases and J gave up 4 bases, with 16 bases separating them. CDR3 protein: CASSLGGAVLITEAFF. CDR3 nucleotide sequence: TGCGCCAGCAGCTTGGGGGGGGCAGTTCTTATCACTGAAGCTTTCTTT.

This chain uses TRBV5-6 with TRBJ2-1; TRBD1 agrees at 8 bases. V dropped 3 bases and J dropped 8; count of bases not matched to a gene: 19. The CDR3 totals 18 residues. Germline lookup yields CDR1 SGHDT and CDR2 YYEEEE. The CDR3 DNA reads TGTGCCAGCAGCTCCTGGGTGGCCGCGACAGGGGTTGGCGATGAGCAGTTCTTC. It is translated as CASSSWVAATGVGDEQFF.

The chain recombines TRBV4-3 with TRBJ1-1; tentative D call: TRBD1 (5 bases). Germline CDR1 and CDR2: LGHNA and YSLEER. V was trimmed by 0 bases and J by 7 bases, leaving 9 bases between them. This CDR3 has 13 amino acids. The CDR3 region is CASSQDSGGEAFF. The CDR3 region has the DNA TGCGCCAGCAGCCAAGATAGTGGGGGTGAAGCTTTCTTT.

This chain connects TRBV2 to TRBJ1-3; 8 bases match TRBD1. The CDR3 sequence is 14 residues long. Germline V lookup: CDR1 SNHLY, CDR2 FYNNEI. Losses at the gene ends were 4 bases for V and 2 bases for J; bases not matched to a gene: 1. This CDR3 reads CASSGTGPGNTIYF. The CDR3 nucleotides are TGTGCCAGCAGTGGGACAGGGCCTGGAAACACCATATATTTT.

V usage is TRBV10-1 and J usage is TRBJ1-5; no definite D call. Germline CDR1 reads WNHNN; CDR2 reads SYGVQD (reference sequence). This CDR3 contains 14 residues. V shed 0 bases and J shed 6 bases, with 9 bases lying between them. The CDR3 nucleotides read TGCGCCAGCAGTGAGTCGGGAAATGGTCAGCCCCAGCATTTT. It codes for CASSESGNGQPQHF.

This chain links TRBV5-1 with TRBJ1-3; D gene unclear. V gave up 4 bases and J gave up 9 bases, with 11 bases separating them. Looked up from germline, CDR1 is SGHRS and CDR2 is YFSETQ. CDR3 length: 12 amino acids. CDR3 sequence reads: CASSPDGSTIYF. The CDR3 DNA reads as TGCGCCAGCAGCCCGGATGGGTCCACCATATATTTT.

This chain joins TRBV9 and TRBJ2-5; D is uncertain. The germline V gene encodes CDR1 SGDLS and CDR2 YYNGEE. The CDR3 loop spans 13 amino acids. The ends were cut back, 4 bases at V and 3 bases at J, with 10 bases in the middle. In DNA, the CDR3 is TGTGCCAGCAGCCCCCCTCGGGAAGAGACCCAGTACTTC. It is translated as CASSPPREETQYF.

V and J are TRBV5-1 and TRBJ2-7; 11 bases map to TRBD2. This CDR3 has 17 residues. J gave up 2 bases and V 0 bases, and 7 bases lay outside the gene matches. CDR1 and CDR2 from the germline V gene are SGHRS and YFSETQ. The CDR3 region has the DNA TGCGCCAGCAGCTTGGGGCTAGCGGGAGGTCTCGCCTACGAGCAGTACTTC. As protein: CASSLGLAGGLAYEQYF.

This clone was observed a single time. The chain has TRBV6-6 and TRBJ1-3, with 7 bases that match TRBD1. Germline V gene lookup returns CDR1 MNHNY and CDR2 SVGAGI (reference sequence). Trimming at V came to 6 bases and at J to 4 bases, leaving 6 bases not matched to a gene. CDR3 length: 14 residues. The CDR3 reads CASSQTGLGNTIYF. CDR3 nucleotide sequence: TGTGCCAGCAGCCAGACAGGGTTGGGAAACACCATATATTTT.

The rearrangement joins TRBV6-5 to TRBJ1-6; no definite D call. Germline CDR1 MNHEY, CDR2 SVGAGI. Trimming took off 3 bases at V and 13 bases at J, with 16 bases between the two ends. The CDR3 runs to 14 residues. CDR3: CASSYSVGYPPLHF. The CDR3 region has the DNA TGTGCCAGCAGTTATTCAGTGGGGTATCCGCCCCTCCACTTT.

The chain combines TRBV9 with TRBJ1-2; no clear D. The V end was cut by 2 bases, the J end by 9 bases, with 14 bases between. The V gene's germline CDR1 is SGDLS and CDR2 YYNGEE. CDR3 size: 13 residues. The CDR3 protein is CASSVTYDERYTF. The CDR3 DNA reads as TGTGCCAGCAGCGTTACGTACGACGAGCGCTACACCTTC.

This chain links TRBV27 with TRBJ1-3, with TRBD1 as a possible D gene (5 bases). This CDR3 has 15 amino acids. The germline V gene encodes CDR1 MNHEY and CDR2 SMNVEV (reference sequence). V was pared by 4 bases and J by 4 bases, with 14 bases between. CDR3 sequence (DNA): TGTGCCAGCAGTTACAGCCGGGACCGAGGAAACACCATATATTTT. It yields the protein CASSYSRDRGNTIYF.

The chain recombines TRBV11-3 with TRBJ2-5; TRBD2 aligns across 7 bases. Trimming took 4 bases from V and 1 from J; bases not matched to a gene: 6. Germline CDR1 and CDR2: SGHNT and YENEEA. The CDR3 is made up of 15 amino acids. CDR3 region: CASSYLPGGQETQYF. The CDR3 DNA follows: TGTGCCAGCAGCTACCTACCGGGGGGCCAAGAGACCCAGTACTTC. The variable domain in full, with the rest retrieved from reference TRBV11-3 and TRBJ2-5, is EAGVVQSPRYKIIEKKQPVAFWCNPISGHNTLYWYLQNLGQGPELLIRYENEEAVDDSQLPKDRFSAERLKGVDSTLKIQPAELGDSAVYLCASSYLPGGQETQYFGPGTRLLVL.

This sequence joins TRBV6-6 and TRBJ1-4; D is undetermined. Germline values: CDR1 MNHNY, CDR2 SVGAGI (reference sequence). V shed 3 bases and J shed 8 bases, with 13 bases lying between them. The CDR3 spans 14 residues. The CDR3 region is CASSYGPEGEKLFF. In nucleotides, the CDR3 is TGTGCCAGCAGTTATGGGCCTGAAGGCGAAAAACTGTTTTTT.